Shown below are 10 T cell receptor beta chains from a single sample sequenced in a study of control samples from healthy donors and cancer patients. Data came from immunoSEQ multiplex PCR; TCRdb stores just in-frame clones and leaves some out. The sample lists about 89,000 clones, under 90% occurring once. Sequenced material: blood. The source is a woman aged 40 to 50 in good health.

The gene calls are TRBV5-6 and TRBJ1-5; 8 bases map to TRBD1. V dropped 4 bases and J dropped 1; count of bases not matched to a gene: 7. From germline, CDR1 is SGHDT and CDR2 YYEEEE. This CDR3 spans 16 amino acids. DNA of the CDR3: TGTGCCAGCAGCACCTGGACAGGGCTAAGCAATCAGCCCCAGCATTTT. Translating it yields CASSTWTGLSNQPQHF.

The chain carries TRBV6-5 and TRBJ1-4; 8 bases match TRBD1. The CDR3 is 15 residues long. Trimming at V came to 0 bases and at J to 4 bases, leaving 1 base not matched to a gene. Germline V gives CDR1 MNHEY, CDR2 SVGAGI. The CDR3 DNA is TGTGCCAGCAGTTACTCTGGGACAGGTAATGAAAAACTGTTTTTT. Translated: CASSYSGTGNEKLFF.

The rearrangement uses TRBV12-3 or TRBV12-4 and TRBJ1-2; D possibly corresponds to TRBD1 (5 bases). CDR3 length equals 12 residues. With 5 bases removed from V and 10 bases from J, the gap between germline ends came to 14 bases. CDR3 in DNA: TGTGCCAGCAGTCCCGGGACGGAGAACTACACCTTC. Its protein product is CASSPGTENYTF.

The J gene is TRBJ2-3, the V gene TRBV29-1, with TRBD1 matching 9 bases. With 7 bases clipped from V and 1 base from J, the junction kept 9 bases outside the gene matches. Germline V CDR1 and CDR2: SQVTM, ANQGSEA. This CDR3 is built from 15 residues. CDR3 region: CSAGQGFHGTDTQYF. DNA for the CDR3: TGCAGCGCGGGACAGGGCTTTCATGGCACAGATACGCAGTATTTT.

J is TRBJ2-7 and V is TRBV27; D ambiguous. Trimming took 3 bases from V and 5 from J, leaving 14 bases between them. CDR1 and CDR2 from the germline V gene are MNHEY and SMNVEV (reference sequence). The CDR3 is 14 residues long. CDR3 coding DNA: TGTGCCAGCAGTTTGGGCGGTGCGTTGGACGAGCAGTACTTC. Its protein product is CASSLGGALDEQYF.

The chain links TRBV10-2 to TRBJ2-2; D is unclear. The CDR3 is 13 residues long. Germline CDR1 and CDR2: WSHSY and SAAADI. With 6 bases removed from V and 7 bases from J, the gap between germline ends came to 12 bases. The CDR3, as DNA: TGCGCCAGCAGCGACGGGCTTGTCGGGGAGCTGTTTTTT. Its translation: CASSDGLVGELFF.

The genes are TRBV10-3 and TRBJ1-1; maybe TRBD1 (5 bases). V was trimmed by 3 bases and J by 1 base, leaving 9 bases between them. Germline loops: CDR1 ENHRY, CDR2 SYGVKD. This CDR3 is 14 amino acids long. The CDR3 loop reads CAISDKGANTEAFF. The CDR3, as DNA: TGTGCCATCAGTGACAAAGGGGCGAACACTGAAGCTTTCTTT.

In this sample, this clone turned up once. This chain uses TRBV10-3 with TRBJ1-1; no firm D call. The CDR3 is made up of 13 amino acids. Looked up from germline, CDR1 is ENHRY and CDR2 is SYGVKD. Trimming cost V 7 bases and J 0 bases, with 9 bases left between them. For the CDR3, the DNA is TGTGCCATCACTACCCAAATGAACACTGAAGCTTTCTTT. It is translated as CAITTQMNTEAFF.

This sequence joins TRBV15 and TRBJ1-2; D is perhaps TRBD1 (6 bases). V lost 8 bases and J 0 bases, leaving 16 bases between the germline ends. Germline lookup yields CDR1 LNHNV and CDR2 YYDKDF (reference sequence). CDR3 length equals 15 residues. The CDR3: CATQDRLASNYGYTF. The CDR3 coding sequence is TGTGCCACCCAAGACAGGCTTGCTTCTAACTATGGCTACACCTTC.

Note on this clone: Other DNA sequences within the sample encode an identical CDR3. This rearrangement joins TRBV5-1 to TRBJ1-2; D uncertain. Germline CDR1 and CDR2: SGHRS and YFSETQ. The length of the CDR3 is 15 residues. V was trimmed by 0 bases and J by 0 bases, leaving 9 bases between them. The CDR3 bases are TGCGCCAGCAGCTTGGCGGGGAGCCCTAACTATGGCTACACCTTC. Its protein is CASSLAGSPNYGYTF.